The 16 T cell receptor beta chains listed next were all sequenced from one sample in a study of cytomegalovirus exposure and HLA in healthy donors. The PCR was carried out with 60 Vbeta primers and 13 Jbeta primers. Produced via immunoSEQ multiplex PCR; TCRdb's table is partial and in-frame only. The table includes some 200,000 clones, approximately 12% detected once. The sample taken for sequencing was PBMCs. The receptors stem from a middle-aged man in good health and CMV-seropositive.

This sequence joins TRBV11-2 and TRBJ1-1; D uncertain. Germline V gene sequence: CDR1 SGHAT, CDR2 FQNNGV. There are 13 residues in the CDR3. Trimming left V 1 base short and J 10 bases short, with 13 bases between. DNA of the CDR3: TGTGCCAGCAGCTTAGGGGAGGCTTTTATAGCTTTCTTT. It encodes CASSLGEAFIAFF.

This chain connects TRBV30 to TRBJ1-1, with D hard to call. The CDR3 contains 13 residues. Germline V CDR1 and CDR2: GTSNPN, SVGIG (reference sequence). The V end lost 3 bases, the J end lost 7 bases, and 15 bases lay between the germline ends. The CDR3 is CAWRNLEVGEAFF. For the CDR3, the DNA is TGTGCCTGGAGGAACCTGGAGGTGGGTGAAGCTTTCTTT.

This clone was counted a few times. The CDR3 region has the DNA TGTGCCAGCAGCACAGGTGGTGACAATCAGCCCCAGCATTTT. Its protein is CASSTGGDNQPQHF. The rearrangement links TRBV28 to TRBJ1-5; TRBD1 is a possible D gene (5 bases). Trimming removed 6 bases from V and 3 bases from J, with 12 bases in between. Germline assignment: CDR1 MDHEN and CDR2 SYDVKM. There are 14 residues in the CDR3.

This clone was picked up a small number of times. Distinct nucleotide sequences in the sample also encode this CDR3. J is TRBJ1-2 and V is TRBV5-1, with D perhaps matching TRBD1 (5 bases). CDR1 is SGHRS, CDR2 YFSETQ, per germline. There are 15 residues in the CDR3. V was shortened by 0 bases and J by 1 base, with 10 bases between the two germline ends. CDR3: CASSLERGGNYGYTF. In DNA, the CDR3 is TGCGCCAGCAGCTTGGAAAGGGGCGGTAACTATGGCTACACCTTC.

The chain combines TRBV5-8 with TRBJ2-3; D gene unclear. Deletions cut 4 bases from V and 6 bases from J, with 6 bases between. The CDR3 extends over 11 amino acids. Germline V gene sequence: CDR1 SGHTS, CDR2 YDEGEE. The CDR3: CASSPRDTQYF. The CDR3 DNA sequence: TGTGCCAGCAGCCCGAGGGATACGCAGTATTTT.

This sequence joins TRBV7-2 and TRBJ1-2; D may be TRBD1 (6 bases). The CDR3 is made up of 14 amino acids. Germline CDR1 SGHTA, CDR2 FQGNSA. V was cut by 3 bases and J by 8 bases, with 16 bases left in between. The CDR3 spells CASSLTGRLGGYTF. DNA for the CDR3: TGTGCCAGCAGCTTGACAGGACGTTTGGGAGGCTACACCTTC.

The table lists this clone with a few counts. CDR3 loop: CASRGGAGGYTF. As DNA, the CDR3 is TGTGCCAGCAGAGGCGGGGCCGGGGGCTACACCTTC. The gene calls are TRBV6-5 and TRBJ1-2, with D tentatively TRBD1 (5 bases). This CDR3 contains 12 residues. V shed 6 bases and J shed 8 bases, with 13 bases lying between them. Germline V gene lookup returns CDR1 MNHEY and CDR2 SVGAGI.

Written as DNA, the CDR3 is TGTGCCAGCAGTGGTCTAGGAGATTACACAGATACGCAGTATTTT. This translates into CASSGLGDYTDTQYF. This chain uses TRBV2 with TRBJ2-3; unclear D gene. There are 15 residues in the CDR3. Germline V gene lookup returns CDR1 SNHLY and CDR2 FYNNEI. Between the trimmed V and J ends, which lost 4 bases and 2 bases, there was a span of 13 bases.

The CDR3 sequence: CATKDIRANTGELFF. CDR3 coding DNA: TGTGCCACCAAGGACATACGCGCGAACACCGGGGAGCTGTTTTTT. This sequence joins TRBV15 and TRBJ2-2; D may be TRBD1 (5 bases). V lost 7 bases and J 0 bases, leaving 12 bases between the germline ends. Germline CDR1 and CDR2: LNHNV and YYDKDF (reference sequence). This CDR3 spans 15 amino acids.

This clone was seen more than once but under ten times. The chain joins TRBV7-9 to TRBJ1-5, with D tentatively TRBD1 (6 bases). Germline CDR1 reads SEHNR; CDR2 reads FQNEAQ (reference sequence). CDR3 length: 16 residues. V lost 4 bases, J lost 6 bases, and 19 bases lay in between. DNA for the CDR3: TGTGCCAGCAGCTCTCAATTTGGACAGACTCCTCAGCCCCAGCATTTT. Translation: CASSSQFGQTPQPQHF.

The table lists this clone with a few counts. This sequence joins TRBV7-9 and TRBJ2-6; 7 nucleotides match TRBD2. The CDR3 loop spans 16 amino acids. Unmatched junction bases numbered 2, after V lost 2 bases and J lost 1 base. The germline V gene has CDR1 SEHNR and CDR2 FQNEAQ (reference sequence). DNA for the CDR3: TGTGCCAGCAGCTTAAGTAGCGGGTCTGGGGCCAACGTCCTGACTTTC. It translates to CASSLSSGSGANVLTF.

The chain recombines TRBV5-8 with TRBJ1-1; 9 bases are shared with TRBD1. Germline CDR1 is SGHTS and CDR2 is YDEGEE. The CDR3 has 13 residues. The ends lost 3 bases at V and 11 bases at J; junction bases unmatched: 8. CDR3 nucleotides: TGTGCCAGCAGCTGGACAGGGGCCAGGGTTGCTTTCTTT. Its protein is CASSWTGARVAFF.

The chain joins TRBV30 to TRBJ1-5; 8 positions agree with TRBD1. CDR3 length: 14 residues. V lost 4 bases and J lost 7; bases outside the gene matches: 9. CDR1 and CDR2 (germline): GTSNPN, SVGIG (reference sequence). CDR3: CAWKLGQGGQPQHF. The CDR3 DNA is TGTGCCTGGAAACTAGGACAGGGAGGACAGCCCCAGCATTTT. Combining the CDR3 with reference TRBV30 and TRBJ1-5 gives the whole variable domain SQTIHQWPATLVQPVGSPLSLECTVEGTSNPNLYWYRQAAGRGLQLLFYSVGIGQISSEVPQNLSASRPQDRQFILSSKKLLLSDSGFYLCAWKLGQGGQPQHFGDGTRLSIL.

This clone was found a few times. The chain joins TRBV27 to TRBJ2-4; possible D gene TRBD1, 6 bases. Germline CDR1 reads MNHEY; CDR2 reads SMNVEV (reference sequence). The CDR3 sequence is 16 residues long. With 5 bases removed from V and 0 bases from J, the gap between germline ends came to 14 bases. The CDR3 DNA follows: TGTGCCAGCAGTGCAACAGGGTTGGTAGCCAAAAACATTCAGTACTTC. Residues: CASSATGLVAKNIQYF.

This clone showed up just a few times. This rearrangement joins TRBV27 to TRBJ1-2; 7 bases are a match to TRBD1. CDR1 MNHEY and CDR2 SMNVEV come from the germline V gene (reference sequence). After removal of 2 bases from V and 7 bases from J, the junction contained 7 bases not matched to a gene. The CDR3 runs to 14 residues. The CDR3 nucleotides are TGTGCCAGCAGTTTAGAGACAGGGCTGGGTGGCTACACCTTC. Its translation is CASSLETGLGGYTF.

In its sample, this clone was seen a few times. The identical CDR3 is also encoded by other nucleotide sequences in the sample. The rearrangement uses TRBV19 and TRBJ1-5, with TRBD1 identical over 7 bases. This CDR3 region has 14 residues. The junction had 2 bases not matched to a gene; V was cut back by 4 bases and J by 2 bases. Germline V gene data show CDR1 as LNHDA and CDR2 as SQIVND (reference sequence). CDR3 protein: CASSTTGGNQPQHF. The DNA for the CDR3 is TGTGCCAGTAGTACCACAGGGGGCAATCAGCCCCAGCATTTT. Together with reference TRBV19 and TRBJ1-5, the CDR3 gives the full variable domain: DGGITQSPKYLFRKEGQNVTLSCEQNLNHDAMYWYRQDPGQGLRLIYYSQIVNDFQKGDIAEGYSVSREKKESFPLTVTSAQKNPTAFYLCASSTTGGNQPQHFGDGTRLSIL.